This TCR beta chain derives from a study of cytomegalovirus exposure and HLA in healthy donors. Germline assignment: CDR1 SGHTA and CDR2 FQGNSA. The CDR3 has 13 residues. Trimming stripped 2 bases from V and 4 bases from J, with 9 bases between. Here immunoSEQ multiplex PCR was the method, and the copy in TCRdb shows in-frame clones only, minus some. The profile shows about 160,000 clones, about 86% of them singletons. The approximately 120-subject validation cohort, separate from the roughly 700-subject first cohort, included the donors. J is TRBJ2-7 and V is TRBV7-2; no clear D. This receptor was identified in a woman in her 30s in good health and CMV-seronegative. The sequenced sample consisted of PBMCs. CDR3 amino acids: CASSLMADYEQYF. CDR3 DNA: TGTGCCAGCAGCTTAATGGCGGATTACGAGCAGTACTTC.